The 6 T cell receptor beta chains below were found in one sample sequenced in a study of blood T cells in healthy people across ages. The second PCR ran roughly 7 to 11 cycles with a sample-barcoded 5' primer and J-beta primers. MiXCR was run by TCRdb on the 5' RACE reads, yielding one entry per CDR3 protein. The sample has hundreds of thousands of distinct CDR3 sequences, under 55% seen once. Input material: blood. These receptors originate from a man in his sixties in good health.

The chain employs TRBV13 and TRBJ2-7, with 9 bases identical to TRBD1. V was clipped by 4 bases and J by 5 bases; unmatched bases: 9. The length of the CDR3 is 15 residues. Germline V gene lookup returns CDR1 PRHDT and CDR2 FYEKMQ (reference sequence). The CDR3 DNA is TGTGCCAGCAGCTCAAGCCGGGACAGGGACCACGAGCAGTACTTC. Its translation: CASSSSRDRDHEQYF.

This chain connects TRBV20-1 to TRBJ1-1, with TRBD1 matching 8 bases. V was clipped by 0 bases and J by 1 base; unmatched bases: 1. This CDR3 contains 14 residues. In germline, CDR1 is DFQATT, CDR2 SNEGSKA (reference sequence). The CDR3 DNA is TGCAGTGCTAGAGACAGGGGGCGGAACACTGAAGCTTTCTTT. Translating gives CSARDRGRNTEAFF.

This clonotype was recorded a few times. V gene TRBV7-2 combines with J gene TRBJ2-3; 8 bases line up with TRBD2. After removal of 7 bases from V and 1 base from J, the junction contained 4 bases not matched to a gene. From germline, CDR1 is SGHTA and CDR2 FQGNSA. The CDR3 spans 14 residues. CDR3 bases: TGTGCCAGCACCCGGGGGGGAGGCACAGATACGCAGTATTTT. Residues: CASTRGGGTDTQYF.

This chain links TRBV20-1 with TRBJ1-5, with TRBD1 matching 7 bases. The ends lost 5 bases at V and 3 bases at J; junction bases unmatched: 10. The CDR3 is 15 residues long. CDR1 DFQATT and CDR2 SNEGSKA come from the germline V gene (reference sequence). The CDR3 loop reads CSAGAPGQPNQPQHF. The DNA of the CDR3 is TGCAGTGCTGGGGCCCCGGGACAGCCCAATCAGCCCCAGCATTTT.

In the case of this clonotype: A much larger clone is a single base away; this may be a read error. This chain uses TRBV12-3 or TRBV12-4 with TRBJ2-7; unclear D gene. This CDR3 is 13 amino acids long. V was trimmed by 6 bases and J by 6 bases, leaving 15 bases between them. CDR3 sequence: CASRVDGTGEQYF. In DNA form, the CDR3 reads TGTGCCAGCAGGGTGGACGGAACCGGCGAGCAGTACTTC.

J is TRBJ2-3 and V is TRBV6-5; 8 bases agree with TRBD1. The CDR3 spans 15 residues. CDR1 and CDR2 from the germline V gene are MNHEY and SVGAGI. J lost 6 bases, V lost 0 bases, and 5 bases had no gene match. The CDR3 sequence: CASSYSRGRRDTQYF. CDR3 DNA sequence: TGTGCCAGCAGTTACTCCAGGGGGCGCCGGGATACGCAGTATTTT.